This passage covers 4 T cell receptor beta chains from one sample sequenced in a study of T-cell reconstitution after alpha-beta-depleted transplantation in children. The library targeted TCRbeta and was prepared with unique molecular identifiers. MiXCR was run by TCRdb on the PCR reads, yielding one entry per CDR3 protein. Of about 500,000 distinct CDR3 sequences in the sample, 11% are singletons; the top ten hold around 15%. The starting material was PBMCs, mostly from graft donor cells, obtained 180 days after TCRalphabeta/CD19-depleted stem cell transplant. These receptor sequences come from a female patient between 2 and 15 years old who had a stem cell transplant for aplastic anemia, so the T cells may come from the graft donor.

The CDR3 region is CATGFTEAFF. CDR3 DNA: TGTGCCACTGGCTTTACTGAAGCTTTCTTT. V is TRBV19 and J is TRBJ1-1; the D is unclear. V dropped 10 bases and J dropped 5 bases, with 8 bases sitting between them. Germline CDR1 is LNHDA and CDR2 is SQIVND (reference sequence). The CDR3 length is 10 residues.

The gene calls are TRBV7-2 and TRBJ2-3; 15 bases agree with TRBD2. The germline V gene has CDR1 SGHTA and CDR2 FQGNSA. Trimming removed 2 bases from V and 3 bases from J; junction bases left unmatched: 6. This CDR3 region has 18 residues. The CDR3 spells CASSLPGLAGGSTDTQYF. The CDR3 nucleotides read TGTGCCAGCAGCTTACCGGGACTAGCGGGAGGTAGTACAGATACGCAGTATTTT.

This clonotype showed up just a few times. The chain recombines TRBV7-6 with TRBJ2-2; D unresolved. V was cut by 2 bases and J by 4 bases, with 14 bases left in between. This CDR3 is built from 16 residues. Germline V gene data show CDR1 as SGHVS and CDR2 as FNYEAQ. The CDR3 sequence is CASSLTPYTGTGELFF. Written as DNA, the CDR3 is TGTGCCAGCAGCTTAACCCCTTACACCGGCACCGGGGAGCTGTTTTTT.

The CDR3 DNA sequence: TGTGCCAGCAGCCCCATAGCGGGAGTGGAGACCCAGTACTTC. This codes for CASSPIAGVETQYF. The V call is TRBV14, the J call TRBJ2-5; 9 bases align to TRBD2. The CDR3 has 14 amino acids. The V and J ends lost 4 bases and 5 bases, in that order; junction bases with no gene match: 5. Germline CDR1 SGHDN, CDR2 FVKESK. Complete variable domain (other parts from reference TRBV14 and TRBJ2-5): EAGVTQFPSHSVIEKGQTVTLRCDPISGHDNLYWYRRVMGKEIKFLLHFVKESKQDESGMPNNRFLAERTGGTYSTLKVQPAELEDSGVYFCASSPIAGVETQYFGPGTRLLVL.